This T cell receptor (beta chain) appears in the sequencing data of a study of blood T cell repertoires in COVID-19. As for the study in general: Sources were T cells, B-cell-depleted T cells, or PBMCs; the material itself was cDNA or gDNA.

Repertoires were generated with immunoSEQ multiplex PCR, while TCRdb's copy carries only in-frame clones and drops some. The sample has under 95,000 clones; 86% are singletons. Looked up from germline, CDR1 is MRHNA and CDR2 is SNTAGT. CDR3 length: 16 amino acids. The ends lost 6 bases at V and 3 bases at J; junction bases unmatched: 7. What was sequenced was peripheral blood. This clonotype was sampled from an elderly man in a cohort sampled during active COVID-19. The chain recombines TRBV6-4 with TRBJ2-1; 11 nucleotides agree with TRBD1. Written as DNA, the CDR3 is TGTGCCAGCAGCTCAACCGGGACAGGGGGCTACAATGAGCAGTTCTTC. Translated, it gives CASSSTGTGGYNEQFF.